Here is one TCR beta chain with its context. Original processing notes: Reference gene primer amplification gave estimated nucleated cell counts. TCRdb keeps only in-frame clones here, not all; method: immunoSEQ multiplex PCR. For V, J and clone size, that table is used; D and trimming come from the DNA. The sample gives 65,000 to 90,000 clones, roughly nine tenths of which show up once; approximately 8% is in the top ten. This sample was included in a study of blood T cell repertoires in COVID-19. The wider study: COVID-19 samples, acute and convalescent, were from the United States, Italy and Spain. The analysed material was cDNA or gDNA that came from T cells, B-cell-depleted T cells, or PBMCs.

The sequenced sample consisted of peripheral blood. The sequence came from a man aged 30 to 45 with acute or convalescent COVID-19.

CDR3 amino acids: CASSPSYTNTDTQYF. CDR3 DNA: TGTGCCAGCTCACCTTCATACACAAACACAGATACGCAGTATTTT. The V gene is TRBV18, the J gene TRBJ2-3; D remains unclear. Trimming pared 3 bases from V and 2 bases from J, leaving 12 bases between. Germline V CDR1 and CDR2: KGHSH, LQKENI. The CDR3 is 15 amino acids. Supplemented by reference TRBV18 and TRBJ2-3, the full variable domain reads NAGVMQNPRHLVRRRGQEARLRCSPMKGHSHVYWYRQLPEEGLKFMVYLQKENIIDESGMPKERFSAEFPKEGPSILRIQQVVRGDSAAYFCASSPSYTNTDTQYFGPGTRLTVL.